These T cell receptor beta chains were read from a single sample in a study of CXCR3-negative and CXCR3-positive naive CD8 T cells. TCRdb re-called the 5' RACE reads; one entry per CDR3 protein, DNA not given. This repertoire comprises about 53,000 distinct CDR3 sequences; its ten largest clones make up 0.56%. The specimen was naive CXCR3+ CD8+ T cells from blood. The receptors were gathered from a human donor in good health. Some clones in this sample may be carry-over from other donors' samples. CDR3s include the opening cysteine and the closing phenylalanine or tryptophan. Size tells how often a clone was seen (once, few, many) or the class of an expanded clone, and some rows leave it out.

j_call clone_size v_call cdr3_aa
TRBJ1-5 . TRBV20-1 CSARGPPGTGSNQPQHF
TRBJ2-1 . TRBV4-2 CASSFGAGLAGASVEQFF
TRBJ1-2 . TRBV24-1 CATSDSVPSGDYGYTF
TRBJ2-1 . TRBV28 CASSTPGLAGGTDEQFF
TRBJ2-3 . TRBV2 CASMGGEPPTLTDTQYF
TRBJ2-1 . TRBV6-5 CASSYSTSSYNEQFF
TRBJ2-3 . TRBV21-1 CASSRLDRDDTDTQYF
TRBJ1-5 . TRBV5-1 CASAKGTGEELDQPQHF
TRBJ2-5 . TRBV9 CASSVGEETQYF
TRBJ2-3 . TRBV2 CASSEEIDSTDTQYF
TRBJ2-3 . TRBV12-3/TRBV12-4 CASSSPGGGTGSTDTQYF
TRBJ2-3 . TRBV7-3 CASSLSQDTQYF
TRBJ2-7 . TRBV20-1 CSASWDAAPYEQYF
TRBJ1-2 . TRBV5-1 CASSLIVDRRSYGYTF
TRBJ1-2 . TRBV20-1 CSATTGAYNYGYTF
TRBJ2-7 . TRBV19 CASSRAGTTYEQYF
TRBJ1-5 . TRBV6-5 CASSSRWQGNQPQHF
TRBJ2-2 . TRBV5-1 CASSLAGTGELFF
TRBJ2-3 . TRBV7-3 CASSSRGGTDTQYF
TRBJ1-2 . TRBV28 CASSQNREWDGYTF
TRBJ2-2 . TRBV21-1 CASSKDSSTGELFF
TRBJ1-2 . TRBV10-3 CAISEGDRVYGYTF
TRBJ2-2 . TRBV5-4 CASSLETNTGELFF
TRBJ2-3 medium-sized TRBV29-1 CSVEGSSSRTSTDTQYF
TRBJ2-1 . TRBV19 CASSIGGSGDNEQFF
TRBJ2-1 . TRBV5-5 CASSFTSGSLDEQFF
TRBJ2-5 . TRBV5-1 CASRSLSVETGDQETQYF
TRBJ2-1 . TRBV7-9 CASTHGQNEQFF
TRBJ2-1 . TRBV6-2/TRBV6-3 CDSSQTAYNEQFF
TRBJ2-5 . TRBV20-1 CSARDPGGVRITLETQYF
TRBJ1-4 . TRBV6-4 CASSGNEKLFF
TRBJ2-1 . TRBV4-2 CASSQDYGQGFSNEQFF
TRBJ1-1 . TRBV14 CASSQEPGRYLNTEAFF
TRBJ2-5 . TRBV7-7 CASSSTGGRGETQYF
TRBJ2-5 . TRBV12-3/TRBV12-4 CASRFEGKETQYF
TRBJ2-3 . TRBV19 CASSVAGTTDTQYF
TRBJ1-4 . TRBV7-6 CASSRQTGTNEKLFF